This TCR beta chain was captured in a study of shared clonotypes between healthy human individuals. This clone was recorded once. Its target is not known. Regarding the study as a whole: Clonotypes shared by all four sorted-subset donors had higher generation probabilities than non-shared clonotypes. Sequencing depth was a factor that was expected to affect clonotype sharing among donors. Naive subsets typically showed greater estimated richness than memory subsets.

The deep-level immunoSEQ assay was used. Assay: immunoSEQ multiplex PCR; the TCRdb copy retains only in-frame clones and omits some. The data hold over a million clones, with around 97% observed a single time. This CDR3 is built from 17 residues. The V gene end was trimmed by 6 bases and the J gene end by 7 bases; junction bases not matched to a gene: 12. The V gene's germline CDR1 is MNHEY and CDR2 SMNVEV (reference sequence). Sequenced: naive CD4+ T cells sorted from blood. Indicated subset: CD45RA+ positively selected. V gene TRBV27 combines with J gene TRBJ2-2; 12 bases are shared with TRBD2. The origin of this receptor is a man between 25 and 39 years old in good health. The DNA for the CDR3 is TGTGCCAGCAGAATACTAGCGGGAGGATCTCGGGGCGGGGAGCTGTTTTTT. Translated: CASRILAGGSRGGELFF.